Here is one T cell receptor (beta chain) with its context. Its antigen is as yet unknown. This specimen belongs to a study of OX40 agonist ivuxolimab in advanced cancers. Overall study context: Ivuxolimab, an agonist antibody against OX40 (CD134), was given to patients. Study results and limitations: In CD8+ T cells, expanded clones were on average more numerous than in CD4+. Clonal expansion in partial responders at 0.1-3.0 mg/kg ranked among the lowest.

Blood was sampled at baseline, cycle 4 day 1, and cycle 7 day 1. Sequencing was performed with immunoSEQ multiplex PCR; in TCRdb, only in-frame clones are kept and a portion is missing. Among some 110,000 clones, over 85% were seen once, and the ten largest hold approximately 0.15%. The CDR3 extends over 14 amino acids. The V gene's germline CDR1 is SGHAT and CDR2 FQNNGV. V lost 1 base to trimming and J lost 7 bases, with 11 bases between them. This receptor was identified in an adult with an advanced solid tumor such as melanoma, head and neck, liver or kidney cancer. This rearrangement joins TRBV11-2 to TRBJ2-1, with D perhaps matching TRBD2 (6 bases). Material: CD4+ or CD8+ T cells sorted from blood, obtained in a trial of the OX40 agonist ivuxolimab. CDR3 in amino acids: CASSLAGGKNEQFF. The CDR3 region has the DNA TGTGCCAGCAGCTTAGCTGGGGGGAAGAATGAGCAGTTCTTC.